The sequence of this T cell receptor beta chain was determined in a study of T-cell memory formation after mild COVID-19. The study's findings and limits: Researchers report contracting CD4+ clones mostly in CM and EM, with CD8+ clones in EMRA. Unconfirmed was the SARS-CoV-2 specificity of second-wave clones that peaked on day 37.

UMIs and sample barcodes were carried by the TCR alpha and TCR beta cDNA libraries that 5'RACE produced using constant-segment primers. A single record per CDR3 protein comes from TCRdb applying MiXCR to the 5' RACE reads. The sample lists 140,000 or so distinct CDR3 sequences; 14% to 15% were seen once. This clonotype came up many times. Its antigen remains unknown. Trimming shortened V by 5 bases and J by 12 bases, and 20 bases separated the two germline ends. CDR3 length: 14 amino acids. The TCR sequence derives from an adult woman who had mild COVID-19 (a few samples of this study predate the infection). Cell type and time point are not known. The sequenced sample consisted of PBMCs or a T cell subset sorted from them (not recorded which). The rearrangement uses TRBV12-3 or TRBV12-4 and TRBJ2-1, with a possible D match to TRBD1 (6 bases). This chain's CDR3 is CASSPLRRLQGQFF. In nucleotides, the CDR3 is TGTGCCAGCAGTCCTCTACGGCGGTTACAGGGGCAGTTCTTC.